This TCR beta chain was observed in a study of blood T cell repertoires in COVID-19. About the study: From the United States, Italy and Spain came samples of acute and convalescent COVID-19.

Profiled with immunoSEQ multiplex PCR; TCRdb holds only in-frame clones, not every one. This repertoire shows around 300,000 clones, 80% to 90% found once; its top ten account for about 6%. Patients of the Seattle cohort, enrolled during active infection, were followed longitudinally. This clone was seen a few times. This CDR3 comprises 15 residues. Deletions cut 6 bases from V and 1 base from J, with 15 bases between. Germline V CDR1 and CDR2: MNHEY, SVGAGI. The chain links TRBV6-5 to TRBJ1-1; D not certain. Sequenced material: peripheral blood. This TCR was sampled from a woman in her fifties or sixties with COVID-19, enrolled during active disease. The CDR3 DNA follows: TGTGCCAGCAGGGGCGGGTCTACGGGGAACACTGAAGCTTTCTTT. It translates to CASRGGSTGNTEAFF.